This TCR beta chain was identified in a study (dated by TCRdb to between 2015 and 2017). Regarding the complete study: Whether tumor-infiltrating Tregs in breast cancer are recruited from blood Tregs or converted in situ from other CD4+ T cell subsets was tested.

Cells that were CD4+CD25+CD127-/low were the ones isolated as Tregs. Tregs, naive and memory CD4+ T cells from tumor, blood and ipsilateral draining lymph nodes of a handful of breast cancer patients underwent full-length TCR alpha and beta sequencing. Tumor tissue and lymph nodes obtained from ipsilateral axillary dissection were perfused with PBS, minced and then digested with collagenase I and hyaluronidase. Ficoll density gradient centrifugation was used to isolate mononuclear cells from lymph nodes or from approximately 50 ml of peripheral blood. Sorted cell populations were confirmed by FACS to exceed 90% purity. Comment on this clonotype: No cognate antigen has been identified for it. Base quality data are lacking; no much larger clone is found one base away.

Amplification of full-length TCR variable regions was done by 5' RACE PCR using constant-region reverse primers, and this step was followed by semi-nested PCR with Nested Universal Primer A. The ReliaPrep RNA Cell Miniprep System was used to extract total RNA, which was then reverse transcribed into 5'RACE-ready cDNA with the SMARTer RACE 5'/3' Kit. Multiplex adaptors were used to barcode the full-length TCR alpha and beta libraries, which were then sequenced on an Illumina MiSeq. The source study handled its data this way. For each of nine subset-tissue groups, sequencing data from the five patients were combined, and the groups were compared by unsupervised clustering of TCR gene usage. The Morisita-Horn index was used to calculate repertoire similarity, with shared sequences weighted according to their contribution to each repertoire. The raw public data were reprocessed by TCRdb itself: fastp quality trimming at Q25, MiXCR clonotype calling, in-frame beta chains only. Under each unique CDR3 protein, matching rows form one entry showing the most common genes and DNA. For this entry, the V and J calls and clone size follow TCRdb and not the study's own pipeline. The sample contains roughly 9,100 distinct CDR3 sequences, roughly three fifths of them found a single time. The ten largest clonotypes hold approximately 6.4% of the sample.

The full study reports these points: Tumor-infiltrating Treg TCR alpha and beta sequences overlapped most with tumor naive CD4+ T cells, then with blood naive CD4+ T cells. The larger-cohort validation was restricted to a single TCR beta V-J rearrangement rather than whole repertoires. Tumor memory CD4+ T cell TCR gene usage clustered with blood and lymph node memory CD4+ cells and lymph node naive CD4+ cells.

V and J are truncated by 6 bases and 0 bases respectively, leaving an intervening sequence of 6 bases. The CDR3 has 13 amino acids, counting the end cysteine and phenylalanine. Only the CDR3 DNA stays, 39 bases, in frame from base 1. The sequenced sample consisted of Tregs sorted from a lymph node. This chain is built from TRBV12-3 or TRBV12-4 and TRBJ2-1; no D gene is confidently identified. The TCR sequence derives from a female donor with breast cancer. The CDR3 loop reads CASRISSYNEQFF. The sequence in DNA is TGTGCCAGCAGGATTAGCTCCTACAATGAGCAGTTCTTC.